The 10 T cell receptor beta chains given below trace back to one sample, sequenced in a study of patients and donors after allogeneic stem cell transplantation. TCRdb called the RT-PCR reads again in MiXCR, with one record for every CDR3 protein. The table shows a few hundred thousand distinct CDR3 sequences, with roughly an eighth occurring only once. The sequencing input was blood, either unsorted or a sorted T cell fraction (not recorded which). Every receptor here comes from a human donor who was either an allogeneic HSCT recipient or a stem cell or donor lymphocyte infusion donor (not recorded which). It is not recorded whose cells these are; they may come from a transplant donor.

In its sample, this clonotype was seen a few times. The chain employs TRBV7-2 and TRBJ1-4; 9 bases line up with TRBD1. CDR3 length: 16 residues. Germline V CDR1 and CDR2: SGHTA, FQGNSA. Trimming cost V 6 bases and J 7 bases; bases outside gene matches: 12. The CDR3 DNA reads as TGTGCCAGCAGACGGACAGGGGCGACTCTCTCTGAAAAACTGTTTTTT. Translation gives CASRRTGATLSEKLFF.

The rearrangement links TRBV2 to TRBJ1-2; the D gene is possibly TRBD1 (6 bases). V was shortened by 0 bases and J by 8 bases, with 13 bases between the two germline ends. This CDR3 region has 14 residues. The germline CDR1 and CDR2 sequences are SNHLY and FYNNEI. CDR3 sequence: CASSEAGRGEGYTF. The CDR3 DNA sequence: TGTGCCAGCAGTGAAGCGGGCAGGGGCGAGGGCTACACCTTC.

This clonotype was picked up many times. The chain carries TRBV29-1 and TRBJ1-2; 9 nucleotides agree with TRBD1. CDR1 and CDR2 (germline): SQVTM, ANQGSEA. Losses at the gene ends were 6 bases for V and 1 base for J; bases not matched to a gene: 12. CDR3 length equals 16 residues. CDR3 sequence (DNA): TGCAGCGTGGGGTCCCGGGACAGGGTAGATAACTATGGCTACACCTTC. Protein: CSVGSRDRVDNYGYTF.

The chain links TRBV20-1 to TRBJ1-3, with D unresolved. V was cut by 0 bases and J by 0 bases, with 6 bases left in between. The CDR3 has 14 residues. Germline lookup yields CDR1 DFQATT and CDR2 SNEGSKA (reference sequence). The chain's CDR3 is CSARDMLSGNTIYF. The CDR3 DNA follows: TGCAGTGCTAGAGACATGCTCTCTGGAAACACCATATATTTT.

This clonotype showed up just a few times. This chain connects TRBV4-3 to TRBJ1-2, with no clear D. Germline V gene data show CDR1 as LGHNA and CDR2 as YSLEER. Trimming took off 2 bases at V and 4 bases at J, with 8 bases between the two ends. This CDR3 is built from 13 residues. This CDR3 reads CASSQIVLYGYTF. As DNA, the CDR3 is TGCGCCAGCAGCCAAATAGTTCTCTATGGCTACACCTTC.

V gene TRBV7-2 combines with J gene TRBJ2-4, with D perhaps given as TRBD1 or TRBD2 (5 bases each). The CDR3 consists of 14 residues. Germline loops: CDR1 SGHTA, CDR2 FQGNSA. The V end was cut by 5 bases, the J end by 9 bases, with 17 bases between. The CDR3 reads CASSQGTAGGIQYF. The DNA of the CDR3 is TGTGCCAGCAGCCAAGGGACGGCCGGCGGCATTCAGTACTTC.

This clonotype was seen a handful of times. The chain is built from TRBV7-2 and TRBJ2-4; D may be TRBD2 (6 bases). This CDR3 spans 14 amino acids. The V end lost 5 bases, the J end lost 6 bases, and 14 bases lay between the germline ends. Germline assignment: CDR1 SGHTA and CDR2 FQGNSA. The chain's CDR3 is CASSGLGGSNIQYF. CDR3 sequence (DNA): TGTGCCAGCAGCGGGCTGGGGGGATCAAACATTCAGTACTTC.

V and J are TRBV20-1 and TRBJ2-7, with TRBD1 matching over 11 bases. Germline trimming cut 0 bases from V and 5 bases from J; bases unmatched to any gene: 6. The CDR3 contains 15 residues. The germline V gene has CDR1 DFQATT and CDR2 SNEGSKA (reference sequence). CDR3 protein: CSARDTGTGGDEQYF. The CDR3, as DNA: TGCAGTGCTAGAGATACCGGGACAGGGGGGGACGAGCAGTACTTC.

The chain links TRBV28 to TRBJ2-4; TRBD1 is a possible D gene (6 bases). V was shortened by 5 bases and J by 7 bases, with 15 bases between the two germline ends. The CDR3 has 14 amino acids. Germline lookup yields CDR1 MDHEN and CDR2 SYDVKM. The CDR3, as DNA: TGTGCCAGCAGTCTAGGTGGACAGTCGAACATTCAGTACTTC. This translates into CASSLGGQSNIQYF.

In this sample, this clonotype turned up a few times. The V gene is TRBV4-1, the J gene TRBJ2-5; D gene unclear. This CDR3 contains 13 residues. Germline CDR1 is MGHRA and CDR2 is YSYEKL. V lost 4 bases and J 4 bases, leaving 10 bases between the germline ends. CDR3 nucleotides: TGCGCCAGCAGCCTTTTAAACCGAGAGACCCAGTACTTC. Protein sequence: CASSLLNRETQYF.